These T cell receptor beta chains were read from a single sample in a study of T cell responses to AZD1222 COVID-19 vaccine. Using immunoSEQ multiplex PCR, the repertoire was profiled, and TCRdb retains in-frame clones only, with some absent. The table includes some 180,000 clones, about 86% detected once. Sequencing was performed on peripheral blood, taken on day 0 of AZD1222 vaccination. These receptor sequences come from an adult in good health. The CDR3 runs from the conserved cysteine through the conserved F or W.

>TRBV28
CASSLMASESLYNEQFF
>TRBV5-1
CASSHGTSELQGFF
>TRBV19
CATSPGDNSPLHF
>TRBV18
CASSPPAGTYEQYF
>TRBV27
CASSYGLAGTYEQYF
>TRBV11-2
CASSSVTVAKNIQYF
>TRBV6-2/TRBV6-3
CASSYSGTGVRPQHF
>TRBV6-1
CASSVILRSRGNTEAFF
>TRBV4-3
CASSLNSGALTEAFF
>TRBV30
CAWSVAENYGYTF
>TRBV28
CASSLWGGRGQRLGEKLFF
>TRBV28
CASSLPAGAGASNSPLHF
>TRBV4-1
CASSQSGTGGNLYNSPLHF
>TRBV27
CATSLSGPHTEAFF
>TRBV24-1
CATSEKSTVNQPQHF
>TRBV29-1
CSVVEGAVYEQYF
>TRBV19
CASSLRGTDYEQYF
>TRBV28
CASSFGPPSLFYIQYF
>TRBV18
CASSPPQTGYWEKLFF
>TRBV19
CASSTKGVGSNQPQHF
>TRBV6-5
CASSYSSPAYYGYTF
>TRBV4-1
CASSQGDSSSYEQYF
>TRBV25-1
CASSVPDPGGTEAFF
>TRBV19
CARTSGSTDTQYF